This T cell receptor beta chain was obtained from a study of cytomegalovirus exposure and HLA in healthy donors (dated 2017 in TCRdb). At the level of the whole study: An earlier analysis of roughly 500 of the donors reported 250 to 300 Gb of sequence data and around 120 million unique TCR beta sequences from some 180 million T cells. Roughly 300 gigabases of sequencing data and around 85 million unique TCR sequences made up an early release that covered approximately 700 HLA-typed donors. Of the approximately 400 genotyped donors, 65% to 90% fell in the genetic ancestry cluster associated with self-reported Caucasian donors. The study aimed to test whether cataloging public T cell receptors could reveal signatures of past pathogen exposure. The T cell repertoires of 550 to 850 subjects were profiled by immunosequencing and related to cytomegalovirus serostatus. A separate validation cohort of about 110 different subjects was used in addition to the approximately 670-subject first cohort. High-throughput TCR immunosequencing, statistical association of individual TCRs with disease status, and machine learning were combined to predict cytomegalovirus infection status. A later analysis re-examined previously published TCR beta repertoires from around 670 donors and added high-resolution HLA genotyping to investigate patterns of TCR occurrence. Rather than drawing on any new phenotypic data, the later analysis identified candidate immune exposures from TCR beta sequences and the way those sequences occurred across donors. An earlier analysis of 587 of the donors used high-throughput TCR beta sequencing to judge whether each TCR beta V gene segment behaved as functional or pseudogenic. Donor age, sex, ethnicity and CMV serostatus were collected together with the repertoire data. A later genetic analysis took genome-wide SNP genotypes for 398 of the 666 donors and used that subset as a discovery cohort. Every repertoire in the discovery cohort had been generated on one and the same sequencing platform. HLA typing included class I and class II loci at four-digit resolution. The number of donors typed differed by locus, with 629-630 for A, B, C, DRB1 and DQB1, 522 for DQA1, 600 to 610 for DPA1, and under 490 for DPB1. About five DR-DQ haplotypes were treated as single units for association and clustering because of strong linkage in the cohort. Across 300 to 500 genotyped donors of the cohort, an average of approximately 240,000 unique TCR beta nucleotide sequences per donor were sequenced, and around 19% of those sequences were non-productive. General conclusions and limits of the study: A further reported finding was that TCR beta sequences accurately predicted the HLA-A and HLA-B alleles for most subjects in the first cohort. Most CMV-associated TCR beta chains appeared to be HLA-restricted in a later analysis, and the HLA associations seemed to be driven largely by CMV exposure. Across donors, most TCR sequences were observed very rarely, whereas some public TCRs were present in many individuals. In an earlier analysis of 587 of the donors, most TCR beta V segments appeared in productive rearrangements about 90% or about 30% of the time, broadly matching IMGT annotations. When HLA alleles, especially DR and DQ, strongly co-occurred, attributing TCR associations to individual alleles was difficult. The 87-base-pair reads could not distinguish some IMGT-functional V segments, including TRBV6-2 and TRBV6-3, so those segments were excluded. Because counts were too low, about 15 rarely observed V segments, including chromosome 9 orphons, were left out of the earlier analysis of approximately 500 of the donors. In a later analysis, the rate of TCR association differed among HLA loci, with DRB1 alleles having the most associated TCRs and HLA-C alleles having the fewest. Cytomegalovirus status was reported to be diagnosed by the classifier with high specificity and sensitivity in both the original and validation cohorts. In a later analysis, several top co-occurrence clusters were reported to appear linked to parvovirus B19, influenza, CMV and Epstein-Barr virus. Correlated functional status among segregating V segments might reflect linkage disequilibrium, but an unknown experimental factor could not be ruled out. The only immune exposure information available for the cohort was CMV serostatus. A later analysis found that HLA-associated TCR beta chains were more clonally expanded and had lower generation probabilities than equally common non-associated chains. Specific HLA alleles were associated with 15,000 to 20,000 TCR beta sequences at a false discovery rate of 0.05 in a later analysis. A later genetic analysis reported fewer N-insertions in productive TCRs among donors in an Asian-associated ancestry cluster than the approximately 670-donor mean. V-gene and J-gene trimming of TCR beta chains was associated with a missense DCLRE1C variant in a later genetic analysis, and the association was replicated in an independent cohort. A group of highly shared sequence variants was considered likely to be a technical artifact of the sequencing pipeline. In the study, 150 to 200 TCR beta chains were listed as associated with cytomegalovirus. Roughly uniform sequencing depth across donors was assumed in presence/absence analyses, although this assumption may not hold. A few of the identified cytomegalovirus-associated TCR beta chains were confirmed in vitro to be specific for cytomegalovirus antigens. According to the authors, the approach could potentially be generalized to other disease states and immunological phenotypes. The cohort was sequenced for TCR beta chains only, and without alpha or paired-chain data the features that could be detected were limited. HLA typing was unavailable for some donors at each locus, so association tests used only the typed subset.

Of note for this clone: Its antigen is currently not known.

The cohort comprised 666 healthy bone marrow donors. Cohort members were all nominally healthy when sampled, although unrecorded immune exposures were likely present. The donor was CMV seronegative and was included in the group of under 450 seronegative cohort members. A peripheral blood sample was collected from each donor, and TCR beta sequencing was performed on peripheral blood mononuclear cells. Genomic DNA was extracted from the blood cell samples with the Qiagen DNeasy Blood Extraction Kit. Receptor libraries were prepared by the immunoSEQ multiplex PCR assay. For the multiplex PCR, a mixture combining 60 forward primers for TCR Vbeta segments and 13 reverse primers for TCR Jbeta segments was used. Amplification of the CDR3 region of rearranged TCR beta genes was performed with a multiplex PCR assay on genomic DNA. On the Illumina HiSeq System, the amplified TCR beta libraries were sequenced as 87-base-pair reads. In the source study's methods: A later analysis tallied 80 million to 95 million unique TCR beta chains across the 666 repertoires, and about 12 million of those chains were shared by two or more donors. To remove PCR and sequencing errors, raw reads were error-corrected and collapsed into unique sequences using a nearest-neighbor algorithm that merged closely related sequences. To assign V, D and J gene segments, CDR3 sequences were aligned to IMGT reference sequences. Each retained sequence needed at least a six-nucleotide match to both a V gene segment and a J gene segment. A rearrangement was called productive if the CDR3 had no stop codons and remained in frame with V and J, and every other rearrangement was called non-productive. CDR3 was defined by IMGT convention, running from the second conserved V-encoded cysteine to the conserved J-encoded phenylalanine. In an earlier analysis of more than 550 of the donors, sequences lacking an unambiguous match to a single V gene segment were excluded. In an earlier analysis of 587 of the donors, V segments were called functional above 56.7% productive rearrangements and were called segregating when the between-donor standard deviation exceeded 5%. A statistical classification framework was built to diagnose cytomegalovirus status from the catalog of TCR beta chain sequences. In a later analysis, V and J genes were assigned by comparing TCR nucleotide sequences against IMGT/GENE-DB human TR gene sequences. In a later analysis, CDR3 sequences and most-parsimonious VDJ recombination scenarios were assigned using the TCRdist pipeline. In a later analysis, each TCR beta chain was defined by its CDR3 amino acid sequence together with its V-gene family, and reads without a unique V-gene family were excluded. In a later analysis, a few hundred highly shared, low-generation-probability nucleotide sequences were removed to address suspected cross-contamination and a sequencing artifact. A later analysis calculated a clonal expansion index for each public chain from normalized within-repertoire ranks of inferred template counts. Generation probabilities in a later analysis came from a VDJ recombination model fitted to out-of-frame rearrangements, and those results were checked against IGoR. Hypergeometric tests were used in a later analysis to score TCR-TCR, TCR-HLA and TCR-CMV co-occurrence, with a repertoire-size bias correction applied to the TCR pairs. False discovery rates were estimated in a later analysis by permuting HLA or CMV assignments 20 times. A later analysis grouped co-occurring TCRs with DBSCAN, adding TCRdist sequence similarity when clustering within HLA-allele-positive subsets. Repertoires with fewer than 30,000 or more than 120,000 public chains were left out of co-occurrence clustering, as were five repertoires with anomalous nucleotide sharing. What TCRdb holds here is the immuneACCESS table cut down to in-frame rearrangements. Part of the clones is not present; checked against another copy, under half of the missing clones reflect an unresolved V gene, and the others are unexplained. The DNA gave D and trimming, while V, J and clone size come from that table. The sample's clone listing holds 200,000 or so clones. The ten largest make up less than 0.9% of the sample.

CDR1 is given as MNHNS and CDR2 as SASEGT, both from the germline V gene. From the cysteine through the phenylalanine, the CDR3 covers 13 amino acids. Left in the record is the CDR3 DNA by itself, 39 bases read in frame from the first base. The germline ends are 13 bases apart after V is trimmed by 8 bases and J by 3 bases. The TCR comes from a boy aged 10-17 years in good health and CMV-seronegative. The specimen was PBMCs. The chain is made from TRBV6-1 and TRBJ1-1; perhaps TRBD1 is the D gene, with 6 bases matching. The nucleotide sequence is TGTGCCAGCGACCAGGGGCTCCACACTGAAGCTTTCTTT. Its product reads: CASDQGLHTEAFF.